Below, 13 T cell receptor beta chains from the same sample are listed, as sequenced in a study of lymphopenia after photon versus proton radiotherapy. Produced via immunoSEQ multiplex PCR; TCRdb's table is partial and in-frame only. In the table there are about 160,000 clones, 88% of which are singletons. Here the sequenced sample was peripheral blood, taken from a patient treated with photon-based radiotherapy. These receptors came from a man aged 50 or older with gastric cancer.

Comment on this clone: The conserved final phenylalanine or tryptophan is absent from the CDR3, which likely points to a read error. This sequence joins TRBV28 and TRBJ1-2; 7 bases line up with TRBD1. Germline-derived CDR1 and CDR2 are MDHEN and SYDVKM. V lost 6 bases, J lost 5 bases, and 6 bases stayed unmatched. The CDR3 has 13 amino acids. Written as DNA, the CDR3 is TGTGCCAGCAGGTTGATGGGACAGTATGGCTACACCCTC. This encodes CASRLMGQYGYTL.

The V gene is TRBV6-1, the J gene TRBJ2-7; unclear D gene. CDR3 length: 14 amino acids. The germline V and J ends were trimmed by 3 bases and 2 bases, with 11 bases remaining between them. The germline V gene has CDR1 MNHNS and CDR2 SASEGT. CDR3 protein: CASSEGLITYEQYF. The CDR3 nucleotides read TGTGCCAGCAGTGAGGGGTTAATCACCTACGAGCAGTACTTC.

The chain recombines TRBV7-2 with TRBJ2-5, with D perhaps matching TRBD2 (6 bases). The V gene lost 1 base and the J gene lost 4 bases, with 10 bases spanning the gap. CDR3 length equals 14 residues. From germline, CDR1 is SGHTA and CDR2 FQGNSA. The CDR3 region is CASSLGGGIETQYF. The CDR3 bases are TGTGCCAGCAGCTTAGGTGGAGGGATAGAGACCCAGTACTTC.

J is TRBJ2-7 and V is TRBV5-4, with D possibly being TRBD1 (5 bases). Per the germline V gene, CDR1 is SGHNT and CDR2 is YYREEE (reference sequence). This CDR3 is 13 amino acids long. Trimming cost V 1 base and J 3 bases, with 8 bases left between them. The CDR3 DNA reads as TGTGCCAGCAGCTTGTTGGGGCACTACGAGCAGTACTTC. As protein: CASSLLGHYEQYF. Full variable domain (missing parts from reference TRBV5-4 and TRBJ2-7): ETGVTQSPTHLIKTRGQQVTLRCSSQSGHNTVSWYQQALGQGPQFIFQYYREEENGRGNFPPRFSGLQFPNYSSELNVNALELDDSALYLCASSLLGHYEQYFGPGTRLTVT.

The chain uses TRBV25-1 and TRBJ2-4, with TRBD2 matching 7 bases. The CDR3 is 15 residues long. With 5 bases clipped from V and 7 bases from J, the junction kept 11 bases outside the gene matches. Per the germline V gene, CDR1 is MGHDK and CDR2 is SYGVNS. This CDR3 is CASSFGGSSNNIQYF. CDR3 coding DNA: TGTGCCAGCAGTTTCGGGGGGAGTTCAAATAACATTCAGTACTTC. The variable domain in full, with the rest retrieved from reference TRBV25-1 and TRBJ2-4, is EADIYQTPRYLVIGTGKKITLECSQTMGHDKMYWYQQDPGMELHLIHYSYGVNSTEKGDLSSESTVSRIRTEHFPLTLESARPSHTSQYLCASSFGGSSNNIQYFGAGTRLSVL.

Only a few counts were recorded for this clone. The rearrangement joins TRBV20-1 to TRBJ1-1; D is ambiguous. This CDR3 has 11 residues. With 3 bases removed from V and 5 bases from J, the gap between germline ends came to 7 bases. CDR1 and CDR2 (germline): DFQATT, SNEGSKA (reference sequence). CDR3 sequence reads: CSASPETEAFF. CDR3 nucleotides: TGCAGTGCTAGTCCAGAGACTGAAGCTTTCTTT.

The DNA for the CDR3 is TGTGCCAGCAGCGTAGGGTTGAGCGGGTTTGCCTACGAGCAGTACTTC. It is translated as CASSVGLSGFAYEQYF. The chain couples TRBV9 to TRBJ2-7, with TRBD2 as a possible D gene (6 bases). Germline loops: CDR1 SGDLS, CDR2 YYNGEE. V shed 0 bases and J shed 2 bases, with 15 bases lying between them. The CDR3 length is 16 residues.

This chain joins TRBV2 and TRBJ1-1; D is perhaps TRBD1 (5 bases). The CDR3 contains 13 residues. Germline V lookup: CDR1 SNHLY, CDR2 FYNNEI. Trimming shortened V by 6 bases and J by 8 bases, and 16 bases separated the two germline ends. The CDR3 nucleotides read TGTGCCAGCAGGATACCCCGGGACTTAGAAGCTTTCTTT. Translation: CASRIPRDLEAFF.

This sequence joins TRBV2 and TRBJ2-2; 10 positions agree with TRBD2. The CDR3 is made up of 15 amino acids. The germline V gene encodes CDR1 SNHLY and CDR2 FYNNEI. With V trimmed by 6 bases and J by 6 bases, 7 bases remained unmatched. The DNA for the CDR3 is TGTGCCAGCAGGATCCTAGCGGGAGTAGCCGGGGAGCTGTTTTTT. It encodes CASRILAGVAGELFF.

The chain couples TRBV18 to TRBJ1-5, with 7 bases matching TRBD1. Losses at the gene ends were 1 base for V and 2 bases for J; bases not matched to a gene: 5. The CDR3 totals 16 residues. The germline CDR1 and CDR2 sequences are KGHSH and LQKENI. The CDR3 sequence is CASSPQGAGGNQPQHF. The CDR3 DNA is TGTGCCAGCTCACCACAGGGGGCCGGAGGCAATCAGCCCCAGCATTTT.

The V and J genes are TRBV5-4 and TRBJ2-2, with 7 bases that match TRBD2. Germline-derived CDR1 and CDR2 are SGHNT and YYREEE (reference sequence). This CDR3 has 14 amino acids. V lost 4 bases to trimming and J lost 2 bases; unmatched junction nucleotides: 2. Written as DNA, the CDR3 is TGTGCCAGCAGCAGGGACTACAACACCGGGGAGCTGTTTTTT. Translating gives CASSRDYNTGELFF.

J is TRBJ2-3 and V is TRBV27; 10 positions match TRBD1. The CDR3 is 15 amino acids. V gave up 4 bases and J gave up 3 bases; unmatched junction bases: 4. Germline lookup yields CDR1 MNHEY and CDR2 SMNVEV (reference sequence). DNA of the CDR3: TGTGCCAGCAGTTCGGGACAGGGGTGGACAGATACGCAGTATTTT. It is translated as CASSSGQGWTDTQYF.

This clone was seen a few times. This rearrangement joins TRBV6-1 to TRBJ1-1; 8 bases agree with TRBD1. The junction had 4 bases not matched to a gene; V was cut back by 3 bases and J by 1 base. This CDR3 spans 15 amino acids. The germline V gene has CDR1 MNHNS and CDR2 SASEGT. The CDR3 loop reads CASSDPDRANTEAFF. CDR3 DNA: TGTGCCAGCAGTGATCCGGACAGGGCGAACACTGAAGCTTTCTTT.